This T cell receptor beta chain was retrieved from a study of blood T cell repertoires in COVID-19. About the study: The United States, Italy and Spain provided the acute and convalescent COVID-19 samples.

This clone was seen a single time. Germline trimming cut 10 bases from V and 9 bases from J; bases unmatched to any gene: 12. Germline loops: CDR1 MNHEY, CDR2 SMNVEV (reference sequence). The CDR3 length is 15 residues. Source study methods: Amplification with reference gene primers provided the estimates of nucleated cell counts. Assay: immunoSEQ multiplex PCR; the TCRdb copy retains only in-frame clones and omits some. That table furnishes V, J and clone size, whereas the DNA furnished D and trimming. The table lists fewer than 200,000 clones, 79% of them singletons. The receptor comes from a woman aged 55 to 70 with COVID-19, enrolled during active disease. This chain joins TRBV27 and TRBJ2-5, with 15 bases fitting TRBD2. Sequenced material: peripheral blood. CDR3 DNA: TGTGCCACCCAGGGACTAGCGGGAGGTAACCCGGCCCAGTACTTC. Translated: CATQGLAGGNPAQYF.